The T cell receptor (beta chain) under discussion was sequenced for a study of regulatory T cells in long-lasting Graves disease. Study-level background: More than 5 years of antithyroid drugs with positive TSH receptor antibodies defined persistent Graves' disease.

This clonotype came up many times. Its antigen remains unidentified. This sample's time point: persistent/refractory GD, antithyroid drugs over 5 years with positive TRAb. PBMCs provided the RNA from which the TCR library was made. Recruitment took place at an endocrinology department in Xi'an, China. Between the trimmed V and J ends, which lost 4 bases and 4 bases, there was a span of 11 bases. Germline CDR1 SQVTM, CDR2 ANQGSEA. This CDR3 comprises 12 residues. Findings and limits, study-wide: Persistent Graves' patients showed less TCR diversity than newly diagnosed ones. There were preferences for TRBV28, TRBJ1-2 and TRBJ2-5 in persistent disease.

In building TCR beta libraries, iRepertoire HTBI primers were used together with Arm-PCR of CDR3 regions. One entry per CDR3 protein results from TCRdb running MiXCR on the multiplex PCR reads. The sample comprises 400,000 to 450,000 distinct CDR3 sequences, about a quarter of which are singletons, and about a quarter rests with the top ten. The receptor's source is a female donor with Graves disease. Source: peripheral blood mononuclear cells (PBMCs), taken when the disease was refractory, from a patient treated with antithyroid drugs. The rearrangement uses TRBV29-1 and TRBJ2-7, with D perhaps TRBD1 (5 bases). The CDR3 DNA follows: TGCAGCGTTGCAAGGGGCACTTACGAGCAGTACTTC. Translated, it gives CSVARGTYEQYF.